These 13 T cell receptor beta chains share one sample of origin, sequenced in a study of blood T cells in healthy people across ages. Primed by a sample-barcoded 5' primer and a J-beta primer mix, a second PCR proceeded for about 7 to 11 cycles. MiXCR, run by TCRdb on the 5' RACE reads, gives a single entry per CDR3 protein. The sample consists of 550,000 to 600,000 distinct CDR3 sequences, 25% to 30% of them appearing once. Sequencing used blood. The receptor set was obtained from a woman in her 70s in good health.

V gene TRBV2 combines with J gene TRBJ1-1; no clear D gene. Germline V gene lookup returns CDR1 SNHLY and CDR2 FYNNEI. Trimming took off 5 bases at V and 4 bases at J, with 8 bases between the two ends. The CDR3 runs to 12 residues. CDR3 bases: TGTGCCAGCAGTACAACGAGCACTGAAGCTTTCTTT. It is translated as CASSTTSTEAFF.

V and J are TRBV24-1 and TRBJ2-1; 7 positions agree with TRBD2. Germline V gene data show CDR1 as KGHDR and CDR2 as SFDVKD. V lost 6 bases, J lost 2 bases, and 0 bases stayed unmatched. The length of the CDR3 is 13 residues. The CDR3: CATSRGAYNEQFF. The CDR3 coding sequence is TGTGCCACCAGTCGGGGGGCCTACAATGAGCAGTTCTTC.

This clonotype came up a few times. This chain connects TRBV7-3 to TRBJ1-1, with D perhaps TRBD1 (5 bases). The CDR3 has 13 amino acids. V shed 0 bases and J shed 6 bases, with 8 bases lying between them. From germline, CDR1 is SGHTA and CDR2 FQGTGA. The CDR3: CASSLTQQAEAFF. The CDR3 region has the DNA TGTGCCAGCAGCTTAACGCAACAGGCTGAAGCTTTCTTT.

This chain connects TRBV20-1 to TRBJ1-1; D gene unclear. Germline V CDR1 and CDR2: DFQATT, SNEGSKA (reference sequence). The V and J ends lost 5 bases and 8 bases respectively, with 12 bases between them. The CDR3 consists of 11 residues. The CDR3 DNA sequence: TGCAGTGCTCTGGGCCGGTTGGAAGCTTTCTTT. Encoded protein: CSALGRLEAFF.

The chain couples TRBV3-1 to TRBJ1-5; 12 nucleotides agree with TRBD1. The CDR3 extends over 18 amino acids. V dropped 4 bases and J dropped 8; count of bases not matched to a gene: 15. Germline values: CDR1 LGHDT, CDR2 YNNKEL (reference sequence). The CDR3 coding sequence is TGTGCCAGCAGCCTCTACGGAGGACGGGACAGGGGGCTTGAGCCCCAGCATTTT. It codes for CASSLYGGRDRGLEPQHF.

This rearrangement joins TRBV5-1 to TRBJ2-4; TRBD1 is a possible D gene (5 bases). Trimming pared 2 bases from V and 7 bases from J, leaving 13 bases between. There are 14 residues in the CDR3. Germline lookup yields CDR1 SGHRS and CDR2 YFSETQ. The CDR3 sequence: CASSFVGAENIQYF. The CDR3 bases are TGCGCCAGCAGCTTCGTTGGGGCTGAGAACATTCAGTACTTC. The whole variable domain, remainder taken from reference TRBV5-1 and TRBJ2-4, is KAGVTQTPRYLIKTRGQQVTLSCSPISGHRSVSWYQQTPGQGLQFLFEYFSETQRNKGNFPGRFSGRQFSNSRSEMNVSTLELGDSALYLCASSFVGAENIQYFGAGTRLSVL.

Concerning this clonotype itself: The junction and the germline gene differ at one end; a read error may be behind it. The chain has TRBV20-1 and TRBJ2-5; no clear D. Germline lookup yields CDR1 DFQATT and CDR2 SNEGSKA (reference sequence). The CDR3 runs 12 residues. As DNA, the CDR3 is TGCAGTGCTAGAGATCTGGGTACAACTGAGAACTTC. Amino acids: CSARDLGTTENF.

The chain is built from TRBV2 and TRBJ1-1; D remains unclear. The CDR3 is 14 residues long. V was pared by 6 bases and J by 0 bases, with 11 bases between. Germline V gene sequence: CDR1 SNHLY, CDR2 FYNNEI. Written as DNA, the CDR3 is TGTGCCAGCAGGCCGACGGAGATGAACACTGAAGCTTTCTTT. Translated, it gives CASRPTEMNTEAFF. Full variable domain (remainder filled in from reference TRBV2 and TRBJ1-1): EPEVTQTPSHQVTQMGQEVILRCVPISNHLYFYWYRQILGQKVEFLVSFYNNEISEKSEIFDDQFSVERPDGSNFTLKIRSTKLEDSAMYFCASRPTEMNTEAFFGQGTRLTVV.

The chain has TRBV12-3 or TRBV12-4 and TRBJ2-1; tentative D call: TRBD1 (6 bases). The J call may not be correct, given that the DNA end is closer to TRBJ2-7. The CDR3 loop spans 11 amino acids. CDR3 nucleotide sequence: TGTGCCAGCAGTACAGGGCTCGAGCAGTACTTC. Its protein product is CASSTGLEQYF.

This clonotype turned up a few times. The final CDR3 position lacks the conserved phenylalanine or tryptophan, pointing to a likely read error. The rearrangement joins TRBV7-9 to TRBJ1-1; D may be TRBD1 (6 bases). V lost 2 bases and J 3 bases, leaving 7 bases between the germline ends. From germline, CDR1 is SEHNR and CDR2 FQNEAQ (reference sequence). This CDR3 region has 13 residues. CDR3 nucleotides: TGTGCCAGCAGCTTAAGGGGGGACACTGAAGCTTTCCTT. Translating it yields CASSLRGDTEAFL.

The chain employs TRBV24-1 and TRBJ1-5; tentatively, D is TRBD1 (5 bases). V lost 3 bases and J lost 4, with 12 bases in between. Germline V lookup: CDR1 KGHDR, CDR2 SFDVKD. CDR3 size: 15 residues. For the CDR3, the DNA is TGTGCCACCAGTGATCGGACACGACTGAATCAGCCCCAGCATTTT. Its protein is CATSDRTRLNQPQHF.

CDR3 DNA sequence: TGTGCCAGCAGTTATACACGGTACGAGCAGTACTTC. Its protein product is CASSYTRYEQYF. The chain is built from TRBV3-1 and TRBJ2-7, with unresolved D. V dropped 6 bases and J dropped 4 bases, with 10 bases sitting between them. Germline assignment: CDR1 LGHDT and CDR2 YNNKEL (reference sequence). CDR3 size: 12 residues.

The V and J genes are TRBV12-3 or TRBV12-4 and TRBJ1-1, with D tentatively TRBD1 (6 bases). The V gene lost 7 bases and the J gene lost 1 base, with 16 bases spanning the gap. The CDR3 loop spans 15 amino acids. CDR3 residues: CASTPRGGTNTEAFF. The CDR3 DNA sequence: TGTGCCAGCACCCCTCGGGGGGGCACGAACACTGAAGCTTTCTTT.